The following is a T cell receptor (beta chain) sequence with its context. Its target antigen remains unknown. Base qualities are not at hand, and no much larger clone is one base apart. The junction shows trimming of 3 bases on V and 2 bases on J, and the gene matches do not reach 6 bases of it. Sequences SEHNR (CDR1) and FQNEAQ (CDR2) are obtained from the germline V gene (reference sequence). From its cysteine to its phenylalanine, the CDR3 spans 16 amino acids. The DNA shown is the 48-base CDR3, in frame from base 1. This sample was taken from a study of CD8 T cells in ankylosing spondylitis listed by TCRdb under 2017. Regarding the study in general: The study set out to find disease-linked TCR variants by profiling T cell receptor beta repertoires in ankylosing spondylitis patients and healthy donors. The full study cohort comprised some 27 ankylosing spondylitis patients and 110 or so healthy donors. Samples of peripheral blood were taken, and for ankylosing spondylitis patients, synovial fluid was collected as well.

Beyond this particular receptor, the publication reports: Some motif variants were previously reported in synovial fluid and blood of reactive arthritis patients, suggesting common disease-initiation mechanisms. The disease-linked clones showed a CD8+ phenotype and occurred at relatively low frequencies in peripheral blood. A TCR beta motif made up of several highly homologous amino acid variants appeared to be characteristic of blood from ankylosing spondylitis patients. The disease-linked clones were reported to be significantly enriched in matched synovial fluid samples from ankylosing spondylitis patients.

TCRdb shows the sequencer as Illumina HiSeq 2500. TCR beta libraries were prepared by quantitative 5'-RACE with molecular barcodes. On the authors' methods: To identify disease-linked TCR variants, a new computational method was used, one built on a probabilistic model of VDJ rearrangement. Clones were called with MiXCR by TCRdb after fastp trimmed the public reads at Q25, and only in-frame beta chains were retained. One record per CDR3 amino acid sequence lists the most common genes and DNA. The V and J calls were determined by TCRdb, not by the authors. Here the sample has around 450,000 distinct CDR3 sequences; more than 25% occur a single time. The ten most abundant clones make up 0.75% to 0.9% of the sample.

The receptor was isolated from a male donor with ankylosing spondylitis. The material sequenced was blood, either unsorted or a sorted T cell fraction (not recorded which). The chain links TRBV7-9 with TRBJ1-3; TRBD1 aligns with 8 central bases. For the CDR3, the sequence is CASSLTGDQAGNTIYF. The base sequence is TGTGCCAGCAGCTTGACAGGGGATCAGGCTGGAAACACCATATATTTT.